Shown below are 3 T cell receptor beta chains from a single sample sequenced in a study of blood T cells in healthy people across ages. Alongside a J-beta primer mix, a sample-barcoded 5' primer served in a second PCR lasting about 7 to 11 cycles. TCRdb independently ran MiXCR on the 5' RACE reads; one entry per CDR3 protein. The sample yields hundreds of thousands of distinct CDR3 sequences, approximately 30% seen once. Sequenced input: blood. The receptors were sampled from a woman of 80 years or more in good health.

This clonotype was observed many times. The V call is TRBV5-5, the J call TRBJ2-5; 11 bases agree with TRBD2. The CDR3 runs to 14 residues. Per the germline V gene, CDR1 is SGHKS and CDR2 is YYEKEE (reference sequence). Trimming removed 4 bases from V and 3 bases from J; junction bases left unmatched: 2. The CDR3 coding sequence is TGTGCCAGCAGCCAGGGACTAGCGGAAGAGACCCAGTACTTC. Encoded protein: CASSQGLAEETQYF.

This clonotype was seen only a few times. The genes are TRBV6-1 and TRBJ2-3; TRBD2 might be the D (7 bases). Per the germline V gene, CDR1 is MNHNS and CDR2 is SASEGT. The ends were cut back, 0 bases at V and 4 bases at J, with 17 bases in the middle. The CDR3 is made up of 17 amino acids. The CDR3 spells CASSEAEYGGGADTQYF. The CDR3 nucleotides read TGTGCCAGCAGTGAAGCGGAGTATGGCGGGGGCGCAGATACGCAGTATTTT.

The table lists this clonotype with many counts. The chain has TRBV12-3 or TRBV12-4 and TRBJ2-1; D perhaps matches TRBD1 (5 bases). This CDR3 has 14 residues. Trimming pared 4 bases from V and 6 bases from J, leaving 13 bases between. CDR3 in amino acids: CASSSGRVGNEQFF. In nucleotides, the CDR3 is TGTGCCAGCAGTTCCGGCAGGGTGGGCAATGAGCAGTTCTTC.